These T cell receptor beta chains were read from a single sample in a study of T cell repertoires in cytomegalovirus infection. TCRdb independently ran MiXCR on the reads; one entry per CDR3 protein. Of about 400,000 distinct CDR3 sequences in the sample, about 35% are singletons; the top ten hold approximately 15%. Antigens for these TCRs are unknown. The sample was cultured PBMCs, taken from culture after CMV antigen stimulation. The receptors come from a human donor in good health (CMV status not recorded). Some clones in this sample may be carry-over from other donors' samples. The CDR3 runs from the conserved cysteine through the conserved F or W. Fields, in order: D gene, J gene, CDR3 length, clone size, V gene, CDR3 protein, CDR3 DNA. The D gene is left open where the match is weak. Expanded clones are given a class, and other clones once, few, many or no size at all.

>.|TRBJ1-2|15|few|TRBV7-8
CASSPGTFSNYGYTF
TGTGCCAGCAGCCCAGGGACATTCTCTAACTATGGCTACACCTTC
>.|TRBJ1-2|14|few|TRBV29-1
CSVENSRGVGGYTF
TGCAGCGTTGAGAACTCCAGGGGCGTCGGTGGCTACACCTTC
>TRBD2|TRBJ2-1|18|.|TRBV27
CASSFLPPAAGENNEQFF
TGTGCCAGCAGTTTCCTCCCCCCAGCAGCGGGAGAAAACAATGAGCAGTTCTTC
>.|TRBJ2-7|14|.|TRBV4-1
CASSQSDRHYEQYF
TGCGCCAGCAGCCAGTCGGACAGACACTACGAGCAGTACTTC
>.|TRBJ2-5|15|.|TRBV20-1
CSALGYGVLQETQYF
TGCAGTGCTCTAGGGTACGGGGTCCTTCAAGAGACCCAGTACTTC
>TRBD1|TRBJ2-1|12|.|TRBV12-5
CASGGTGGEQFF
TGTGCTAGTGGTGGGACAGGCGGTGAGCAGTTCTTC
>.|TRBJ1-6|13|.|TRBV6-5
CASSYSSDSPLHF
TGTGCCAGCAGTTACTCGAGTGATTCACCCCTCCACTTT
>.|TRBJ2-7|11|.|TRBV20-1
CSASYGYEQYF
TGCAGTGCTAGTTACGGATACGAGCAGTACTTC
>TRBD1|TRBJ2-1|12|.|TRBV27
CASSFRQGEQFF
TGTGCCAGCAGTTTCCGACAGGGTGAGCAGTTCTTC
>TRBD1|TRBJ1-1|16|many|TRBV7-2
CASSPDRDRMNTEAFF
TGTGCCAGCAGCCCGGACCGGGACAGGATGAACACTGAAGCTTTCTTT
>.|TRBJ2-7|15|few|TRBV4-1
CASSPAVWGVYEQYF
TGCGCCAGCAGCCCCGCGGTATGGGGGGTCTACGAGCAGTACTTC
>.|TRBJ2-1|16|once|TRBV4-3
CASSQESGRSNNEQFF
TGCGCCAGTAGCCAAGAGAGCGGAAGGAGCAACAATGAGCAGTTCTTC
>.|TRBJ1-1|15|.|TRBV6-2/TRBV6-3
CASSFGPGGDTEAFF
TGTGCCAGCAGTTTTGGGCCGGGGGGGGACACTGAAGCTTTCTTT
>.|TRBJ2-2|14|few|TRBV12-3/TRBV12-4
CASSLRPNTGELFF
TGTGCCAGCAGTTTACGTCCGAACACCGGGGAGCTGTTTTTT
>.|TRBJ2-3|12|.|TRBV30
CACHQGGDTQYF
TGTGCCTGTCACCAAGGGGGAGATACGCAGTATTTT
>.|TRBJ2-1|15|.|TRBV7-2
CASSSRDTGYNEQFF
TGTGCCAGCAGCTCGCGGGACACCGGCTACAATGAGCAGTTCTTC
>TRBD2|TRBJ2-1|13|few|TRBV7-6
CASSLAREGVQFF
TGTGCCAGCAGCTTAGCGCGGGAGGGGGTGCAGTTCTTC
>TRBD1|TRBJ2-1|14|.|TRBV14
CASQGQGAYNEQFF
TGTGCCAGCCAAGGACAGGGGGCTTACAATGAGCAGTTCTTC
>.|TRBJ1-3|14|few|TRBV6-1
CASRMTRSGNTIYF
TGTGCCAGCAGGATGACACGCTCTGGAAACACCATATATTTT
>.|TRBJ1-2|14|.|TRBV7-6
CASSPSNMAYGYTF
TGTGCCAGCAGCCCCAGCAACATGGCCTATGGCTACACCTTC
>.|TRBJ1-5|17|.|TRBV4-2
CASSQDPAGGRGQPQHF
TGTGCCAGCAGCCAAGATCCCGCAGGAGGCCGGGGTCAGCCCCAGCATTTT
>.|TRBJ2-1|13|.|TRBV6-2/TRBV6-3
CASRSDSYNEQFF
TGTGCCAGCAGAAGTGACTCCTACAATGAGCAGTTCTTC
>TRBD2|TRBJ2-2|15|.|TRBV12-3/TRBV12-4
CASSHSGRDTGELFF
TGTGCCAGCAGTCATAGCGGGAGGGACACCGGGGAGCTGTTTTTT
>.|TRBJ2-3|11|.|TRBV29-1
CSVEWRGTQYF
TGCAGCGTGGAGTGGCGCGGTACGCAGTATTTT
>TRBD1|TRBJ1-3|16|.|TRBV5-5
CASSPINDRAGNTIYF
TGTGCCAGCAGTCCTATAAATGACAGGGCTGGAAACACCATATATTTT
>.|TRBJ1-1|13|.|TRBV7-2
CASSSIWGSEAFF
TGTGCCAGCAGCTCTATTTGGGGCTCTGAAGCTTTCTTT
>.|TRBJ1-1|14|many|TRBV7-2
CASSPIGTGLEAFF
TGTGCCAGCAGCCCGATAGGGACGGGCCTTGAAGCTTTCTTT
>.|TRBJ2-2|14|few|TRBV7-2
CASTHSGNTGELFF
TGTGCCAGCACCCATAGCGGAAACACCGGGGAGCTGTTTTTT
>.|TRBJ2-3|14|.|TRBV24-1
CATSDTDYTDTQYF
TGTGCCACCAGTGACACGGACTACACAGATACGCAGTATTTT
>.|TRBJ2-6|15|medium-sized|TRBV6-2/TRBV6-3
CAASGGDSGANVLTF
TGTGCCGCGTCAGGAGGGGACTCTGGGGCCAACGTCCTGACTTTC
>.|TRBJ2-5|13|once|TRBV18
CASSPTGTETQYF
TGTGCCAGCTCACCAACGGGGACGGAGACCCAGTACTTC
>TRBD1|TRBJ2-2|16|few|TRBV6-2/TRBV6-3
CASSYFGQGFDGELFF
TGTGCCAGCAGTTACTTCGGACAGGGTTTTGACGGGGAGCTGTTTTTT
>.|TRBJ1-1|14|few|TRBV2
CASSEVGGNTEAFF
TGTGCCAGCAGTGAAGTAGGGGGGAACACTGAAGCTTTCTTT
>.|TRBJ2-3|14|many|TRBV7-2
CASSLTGLTDTQYF
TGTGCCAGCAGCTTAACTGGCCTCACAGATACGCAGTATTTT
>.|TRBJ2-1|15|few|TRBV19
CASSIDAQQGPRQFF
TGTGCCAGTAGTATAGATGCCCAACAAGGGCCTAGGCAGTTCTTC
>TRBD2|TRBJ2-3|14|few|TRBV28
CAIEAGGGADTQYF
TGTGCCATCGAAGCGGGAGGTGGGGCCGATACGCAGTATTTT
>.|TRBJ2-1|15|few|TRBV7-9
CASTERGTNHNEQFF
TGTGCCAGCACCGAAAGGGGGACTAACCACAATGAGCAGTTCTTC
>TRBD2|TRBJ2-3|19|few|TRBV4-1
CASSPTQGGLAGGLDTQYF
TGCGCCAGCAGCCCAACACAGGGAGGACTAGCGGGAGGGCTAGATACGCAGTATTTT
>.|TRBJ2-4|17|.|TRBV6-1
CASSEFGWGLGKNIQYF
TGTGCCAGCAGTGAATTTGGTTGGGGGCTTGGCAAAAACATTCAGTACTTC
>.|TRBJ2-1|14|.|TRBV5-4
CASSLDLGDNEQFF
TGTGCCAGCAGCTTGGATCTCGGGGACAATGAGCAGTTCTTC
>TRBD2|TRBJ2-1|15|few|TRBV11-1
CASSLGTSGRGEQFF
TGTGCCAGCAGCTTAGGAACTAGCGGGAGGGGTGAGCAGTTCTTC